The present T cell receptor (beta chain) was sequenced within a study of T cell repertoires in cytomegalovirus infection (dated by TCRdb to the late 2010s). Broadly, across the study: Alongside well-studied HLA-B-restricted epitopes, the peptide stimulations were aimed at recently identified HLA-C-restricted CMV epitopes, whose presentation resists viral immunomodulation. Donor HLA type was relevant to the analysis, because carriage of CMV infection together with the matching HLA type was indicated by public TCR beta signatures.

This specimen's treatment or condition label, per the study, means: in vitro stimulation with specific CMV peptide epitopes to enrich CMV-specific T cells. The research as a whole found: Cumulative frequency of public TCR beta family members discriminated carriers of CMV infection plus the relevant HLA type in this cohort and an independent roughly 340-donor cohort. The ex vivo response was dominated by HLA-C-restricted CMV-specific TCR beta clonotypes, which also provided the single most frequent clonotype in two of eight donors.

From the cysteine through the phenylalanine, the CDR3 covers 15 amino acids. Kept here is only the CDR3 DNA, which spans 45 bases and is read in frame from base 1. CDR1 and CDR2 (SGHVS, FQNEAQ) derive from the germline V gene. The V end loses 5 bases and the J end loses 2 bases, and a stretch of 13 bases separates them. Sequencing used an Illumina HiSeq 1500. TCRdb ran its own pipeline on the public reads, namely fastp trimming at Q25 and MiXCR clone calling, and kept in-frame beta chains. CDR3 protein duplicates are merged, each entry listing the most common genes and DNA. A total of nearly 700,000 distinct CDR3 sequences appear in this sample, roughly 30% of them only once. Together, the top ten hold around a sixth of the sample. In its sample, this clonotype was seen many times. Its recognized antigen is unknown. Per-nucleotide qualities are absent, and no much larger clonotype sits a single base away.

The sample was cultured PBMCs, taken from culture after CMV antigen stimulation. This TCR derives from a human donor in good health (CMV status not recorded). Some clones in this sample may be carry-over from other donors' samples. The sequence joins TRBV7-8 to TRBJ1-5, with a tentative D gene TRBD1 over 5 matching bases. CDR3 loop: CASSRMGTGNQPQHF. Here is the DNA: TGTGCCAGCAGCCGAATGGGGACCGGCAATCAGCCCCAGCATTTT.